The sequence of this TCR beta chain was determined in a study of Graves' ophthalmopathy and Graves' hyperthyroidism. Overall study findings and caveats: The model achieved 70.59% sensitivity and 72% to 85% specificity for ophthalmopathy progression. Thyroid clonotypes that were expanded above 0.001 frequency mostly also appeared in blood.

In this sample, this clonotype turned up many times. No antigen is known for it. Diagnoses were established from clinical symptoms, serum thyroxine, TRAb, thyroid ultrasound and orbital computed tomography. Amplified material comprised TCR beta CDR3 regions derived from RNA transcripts. HTBI primers were employed in first-round RT-PCR, then a second-round multiplex PCR followed. TCRdb ran MiXCR on the multiplex PCR reads and lists one entry per CDR3 protein. Among 1 million to 1.3 million distinct CDR3 sequences listed, 36% were seen once. Specimen: peripheral blood or thyroid tissue (not recorded which). The TCR originated in an adult man with Graves' hyperthyroidism.

In DNA form, the CDR3 reads TGCGCCAGCAGCTTGGGTGGGGACAGTTTTGCCTATGGCTACACCTTC. This codes for CASSLGGDSFAYGYTF. The V call is TRBV5-1, the J call TRBJ1-2; 7 bases agree with TRBD1. The V segment lost 0 bases and the J segment 4 bases; nucleotides outside the gene matches: 9. The CDR3 spans 16 residues. The germline gives CDR1 SGHRS, CDR2 YFSETQ.